The source of this T cell receptor beta chain is a study of sequential checkpoint blockade in melanoma. Treatment of the sample: randomized to nivolumab then ipilimumab (arm A) or the reverse (arm B). None of the patients previously received DNA-damaging chemotherapy. The CDR3 has 16 residues. The germline V gene encodes CDR1 SGHVS and CDR2 FQNEAQ. J gave up 0 bases and V 5 bases, and 5 bases lay outside the gene matches. Profiled with immunoSEQ multiplex PCR; TCRdb holds only in-frame clones, not every one. The sample lists about 32,000 clones, less than 85% occurring once. The chain links TRBV7-8 to TRBJ2-5; TRBD2 aligns across 11 bases. This specimen was CD8+ T cells sorted from blood (inferred from file names), taken from a patient given nivolumab and ipilimumab in sequence. The source of this sequence is a human donor with melanoma. CDR3 amino acids: CASSPRLAGNQETQYF. The CDR3 nucleotides read TGTGCCAGCAGCCCCAGACTAGCGGGGAACCAAGAGACCCAGTACTTC. Filled out from reference TRBV7-8 and TRBJ2-5, the complete variable domain reads GAGVSQSPRYKVAKRGQDVALRCDPISGHVSLFWYQQALGQGPEFLTYFQNEAQLDKSGLPSDRFFAERPEGSVSTLKIQRTQQEDSAVYLCASSPRLAGNQETQYFGPGTRLLVL.